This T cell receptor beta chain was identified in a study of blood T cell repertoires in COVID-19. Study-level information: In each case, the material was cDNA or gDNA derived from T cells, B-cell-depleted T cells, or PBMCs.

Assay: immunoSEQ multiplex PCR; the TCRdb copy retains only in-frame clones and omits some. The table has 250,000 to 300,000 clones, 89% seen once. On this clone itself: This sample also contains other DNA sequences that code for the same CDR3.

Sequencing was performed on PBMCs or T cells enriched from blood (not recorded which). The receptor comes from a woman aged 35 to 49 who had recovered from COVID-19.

Here the CDR3 DNA reads TGCGCCAGCAGCCCCGGGACAGGGTCTTACGAGCAGTACTTC. Translated: CASSPGTGSYEQYF. The gene calls are TRBV5-1 and TRBJ2-7, with 9 positions matching TRBD1. Trimming at V came to 4 bases and at J to 4 bases, leaving 6 bases not matched to a gene. There are 14 residues in the CDR3. Germline assignment: CDR1 SGHRS and CDR2 YFSETQ.